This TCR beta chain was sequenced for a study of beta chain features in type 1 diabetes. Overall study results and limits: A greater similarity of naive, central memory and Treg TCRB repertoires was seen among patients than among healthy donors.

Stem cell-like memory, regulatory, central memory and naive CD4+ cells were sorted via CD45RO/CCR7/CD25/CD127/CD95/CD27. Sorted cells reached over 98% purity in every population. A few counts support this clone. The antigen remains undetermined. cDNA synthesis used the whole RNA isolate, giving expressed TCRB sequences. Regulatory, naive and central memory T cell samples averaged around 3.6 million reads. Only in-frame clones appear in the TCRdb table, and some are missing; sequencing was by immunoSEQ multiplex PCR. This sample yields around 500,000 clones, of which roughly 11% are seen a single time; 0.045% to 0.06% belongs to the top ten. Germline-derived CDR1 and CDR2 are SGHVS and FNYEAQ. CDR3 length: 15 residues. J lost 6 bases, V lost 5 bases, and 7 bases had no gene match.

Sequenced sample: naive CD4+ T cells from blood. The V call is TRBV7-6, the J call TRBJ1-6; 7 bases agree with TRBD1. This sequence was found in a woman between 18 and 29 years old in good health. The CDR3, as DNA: TGTGCCAGCAGCCTCTCAACAGGGGTTAATTCACCCCTCCACTTT. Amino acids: CASSLSTGVNSPLHF.